The 20 T cell receptor beta chains below come from one sample, sequenced in a study of beta chain features in type 1 diabetes. Study-wide points: People with Type 1 diabetes carried modestly yet significantly shorter TCRB CDR3s in all four CD4+ subsets.

The sequenced template was cDNA made from the entire isolated RNA. The table came from immunoSEQ multiplex PCR; TCRdb's copy has only in-frame clones and leaves some out. The sample lists about 340,000 clones, over 7% seen once, with 1% in the top ten. These TCRs are of unknown antigen specificity. Sequences were obtained from central memory CD4+ T cells from blood. The receptors shown here come from a man aged 30 to 45 with type 1 diabetes.

This clone was found a few times. Other DNA sequences in the same sample also yield this CDR3. CDR3 amino acids: CASSAQGDTEAFF. The CDR3 region has the DNA TGTGCCAGCAGCGCACAGGGCGACACTGAAGCTTTCTTT. V is TRBV9 and J is TRBJ1-1; D is perhaps TRBD1 (6 bases). CDR1 is SGDLS and CDR2 is YYNGEE in the germline V gene. CDR3 size: 13 residues. Trimming left V 3 bases short and J 3 bases short, with 9 bases between.

This clone was counted between two and nine times. The rearrangement links TRBV2 to TRBJ2-1; D assignment may be TRBD1 or TRBD2 (5 bases each). The CDR3 contains 11 residues. The V end was cut by 5 bases, the J end by 9 bases, with 8 bases between. Germline V lookup: CDR1 SNHLY, CDR2 FYNNEI. CDR3 in amino acids: CASSWDREQFF. As DNA, the CDR3 is TGTGCCAGCAGTTGGGACCGTGAGCAGTTCTTC.

The chain recombines TRBV14 with TRBJ1-1, with D tentatively TRBD1 (6 bases). CDR1 SGHDN and CDR2 FVKESK come from the germline V gene. CDR3 size: 13 residues. Trimming took 6 bases from V and 6 from J, leaving 14 bases between them. The CDR3 region is CASRQPTGPEAFF. The CDR3 bases are TGTGCCAGCAGACAGCCTACAGGGCCTGAAGCTTTCTTT.

This clone was recorded at least ten times. This sample also contains other DNA sequences that code for the same CDR3. The chain has TRBV15 and TRBJ1-2; D remains unclear. Germline values: CDR1 LNHNV, CDR2 YYDKDF (reference sequence). This CDR3 has 12 amino acids. Trimming took 0 bases from V and 2 from J, leaving 1 base between them. The CDR3 is CATSRENYGYTF. DNA for the CDR3: TGTGCCACCAGCAGAGAAAACTATGGCTACACCTTC.

This chain connects TRBV4-3 to TRBJ2-7; D is uncertain. Germline V lookup: CDR1 LGHNA, CDR2 YSLEER. The V end was cut by 0 bases, the J end by 2 bases, with 11 bases between. The CDR3 spans 15 residues. The DNA of the CDR3 is TGCGCCAGCAGCCAAGAGGCTCACCTCCCCTACGAGCAGTACTTC. It encodes CASSQEAHLPYEQYF.

The V gene is TRBV11-2, the J gene TRBJ2-1, with no clear D. The V end lost 1 base, the J end lost 0 bases, and 13 bases lay between the germline ends. This CDR3 contains 17 residues. CDR1 and CDR2 from the germline V gene are SGHAT and FQNNGV. The CDR3: CASSLGGAPSSYNEQFF. For the CDR3, the DNA is TGTGCCAGCAGCTTAGGCGGAGCGCCTAGCTCCTACAATGAGCAGTTCTTC.

V is TRBV6-5 and J is TRBJ1-1; weak D call: TRBD1 (6 bases). The CDR3 extends over 12 amino acids. Germline V gives CDR1 MNHEY, CDR2 SVGAGI. Trimming shortened V by 7 bases and J by 6 bases, and 12 bases separated the two germline ends. The chain's CDR3 is CASTRGGSEAFF. The CDR3 nucleotides read TGTGCCAGCACGAGAGGGGGTTCTGAAGCTTTCTTT.

This clone turned up a few times. This sequence joins TRBV7-9 and TRBJ1-2, with 7 positions matching TRBD1. Germline V lookup: CDR1 SEHNR, CDR2 FQNEAQ (reference sequence). CDR3 size: 14 residues. V shed 0 bases, J shed 8 bases, and the junction held 6 bases outside the gene matches. The CDR3 spells CASSLADRAKGYTF. In nucleotides, the CDR3 is TGTGCCAGCAGCTTAGCCGACAGGGCAAAGGGCTACACCTTC.

The chain couples TRBV6-6 to TRBJ1-2; D is perhaps TRBD1 (5 bases). The germline CDR1 and CDR2 sequences are MNHNY and SVGAGI (reference sequence). The CDR3 consists of 13 residues. V was pared by 1 base and J by 8 bases, with 11 bases between. The CDR3 coding sequence is TGTGCCAGCAGTTACTTAGGGGAGGGGGGCTACACCTTC. It specifies CASSYLGEGGYTF.

This clone has a handful of counts. The chain combines TRBV2 with TRBJ2-5; 8 bases agree with TRBD1. This CDR3 is 14 amino acids long. V lost 6 bases, J lost 2 bases, and 5 bases stayed unmatched. Germline assignment: CDR1 SNHLY and CDR2 FYNNEI. The CDR3 DNA sequence: TGTGCCAGCAGCAGGACAGGGAAGCAAGAGACCCAGTACTTC. The encoded protein is CASSRTGKQETQYF.

This chain connects TRBV5-4 to TRBJ2-7; 8 bases align to TRBD2. Germline-derived CDR1 and CDR2 are SGHNT and YYREEE (reference sequence). The CDR3 covers 14 residues. V shed 4 bases and J 3 bases; nucleotides not matched to a gene: 6. The CDR3 sequence is CASSPGTSGYEQYF. CDR3 coding DNA: TGTGCCAGCAGCCCGGGCACTAGCGGCTACGAGCAGTACTTC.

The V and J genes are TRBV29-1 and TRBJ2-7, with 10 positions matching TRBD1. The V segment lost 7 bases and the J segment 4 bases; nucleotides outside the gene matches: 13. The CDR3 consists of 15 residues. The germline V gene has CDR1 SQVTM and CDR2 ANQGSEA. CDR3 sequence (DNA): TGCAGCGCCTCGCCGGGACAGGGGTCGCTTTACGAGCAGTACTTC. Protein sequence: CSASPGQGSLYEQYF.

The chain employs TRBV30 and TRBJ2-5; D ambiguous. Trimming cost V 1 base and J 11 bases, with 14 bases left between them. There are 12 residues in the CDR3. Germline V gene lookup returns CDR1 GTSNPN and CDR2 SVGIG (reference sequence). The CDR3 region is CAWSGASTKQYF. CDR3 in DNA: TGTGCCTGGAGTGGAGCTAGTACCAAGCAGTACTTC.

This clone came up a few times. Other DNA sequences within the sample encode an identical CDR3. The V gene is TRBV7-6, the J gene TRBJ2-3; TRBD2 is a possible D gene (5 bases). V shed 1 base and J shed 5 bases, with 7 bases lying between them. CDR1 is SGHVS, CDR2 FNYEAQ, per germline. The length of the CDR3 is 13 residues. The CDR3 DNA reads TGTGCCAGCAGCTTAGGACGGGAAGATACGCAGTATTTT. Its protein product is CASSLGREDTQYF.

This clone showed up just a few times. This sequence joins TRBV6-6 and TRBJ1-2; 11 nucleotides agree with TRBD1. After removal of 6 bases from V and 6 bases from J, the junction contained 9 bases not matched to a gene. Germline V CDR1 and CDR2: MNHNY, SVGAGI (reference sequence). The CDR3 runs 15 residues. CDR3 residues: CASRRTGGQGDGYTF. CDR3 DNA sequence: TGTGCCAGCAGACGGACAGGGGGCCAGGGAGATGGCTACACCTTC.

The chain recombines TRBV7-8 with TRBJ2-2; 8 bases line up with TRBD1. The ends lost 4 bases at V and 7 bases at J; junction bases unmatched: 8. The CDR3 has 15 residues. Germline V gene data show CDR1 as SGHVS and CDR2 as FQNEAQ. CDR3 sequence reads: CASSYRQGSGGELFF. CDR3 in DNA: TGTGCCAGCAGCTACCGACAGGGGAGCGGCGGGGAGCTGTTTTTT.

This clone appeared a few times. The chain has TRBV7-9 and TRBJ1-2, with TRBD1 identical over 7 bases. From germline, CDR1 is SEHNR and CDR2 FQNEAQ (reference sequence). This CDR3 is 16 amino acids long. V dropped 7 bases and J dropped 3; count of bases not matched to a gene: 14. In DNA, the CDR3 is TGTGCCAGCACCAAACCAAGGGGGCAGGGCGACTATGGCTACACCTTC. It is translated as CASTKPRGQGDYGYTF.

The chain employs TRBV5-1 and TRBJ1-4; D unclear. V was clipped by 4 bases and J by 0 bases, with 13 bases between them. This CDR3 has 16 amino acids. Germline V gene data show CDR1 as SGHRS and CDR2 as YFSETQ. The DNA of the CDR3 is TGCGCCAGCAGCCTCTTAGGGCCCCCAACTAATGAAAAACTGTTTTTT. Amino acids: CASSLLGPPTNEKLFF.

This clone was picked up a small number of times. For the CDR3, the DNA is TGTGCCAGCAGTTTATCAACAGGGGCCGCTACCTACGAGCAGTACTTC. It codes for CASSLSTGAATYEQYF. The J gene is TRBJ2-7, the V gene TRBV28; 7 nucleotides line up with TRBD1. CDR3 length: 16 residues. V lost 1 base, J lost 2 bases, and 8 bases stayed unmatched. CDR1 MDHEN and CDR2 SYDVKM come from the germline V gene.

The rearrangement joins TRBV11-2 to TRBJ1-1; 10 bases agree with TRBD1. CDR3 size: 18 residues. Germline V lookup: CDR1 SGHAT, CDR2 FQNNGV. The V gene end was trimmed by 5 bases and the J gene end by 1 base; junction bases not matched to a gene: 13. CDR3 nucleotides: TGTGCCAGCAGCGCGAGGGACAGGGGTCAGCTTTGGAACACTGAAGCTTTCTTT. Translating it yields CASSARDRGQLWNTEAFF.